This T cell receptor beta chain originates from a study of T-cell reconstitution after alpha-beta-depleted transplantation in children. V gave up 2 bases and J gave up 2 bases, with 10 bases separating them. The length of the CDR3 is 15 residues. This clonotype was counted a few times. Using unique molecular identifiers, the investigators prepared the TCRbeta library. Each CDR3 protein is one row after TCRdb ran MiXCR on the PCR reads. Found here are over 550,000 distinct CDR3 sequences, about 10% of them singletons; the top ten hold about 4.3%. Material: PBMCs from the stem cell graft donor, obtained from the stem cell graft. This rearrangement joins TRBV12-3 or TRBV12-4 to TRBJ1-3, with TRBD1 as a possible D gene (5 bases). This clonotype was sampled from a human donor who donated a stem cell graft to a child with acute myeloid leukemia. CDR3 amino acids: CASSLQGKTGNTIYF. For the CDR3, the DNA is TGTGCCAGCAGTTTACAGGGAAAAACTGGAAACACCATATATTTT.